A selection of T cell receptor beta chains follows, all from one sample in a study of CD8 T cells in ankylosing spondylitis. TCRdb re-called the 5' RACE reads with MiXCR, one entry per CDR3 protein. This table has about 300,000 distinct CDR3 sequences, 11% appearing once. Sequenced: blood, either unsorted or a sorted T cell fraction (not recorded which). The source of these receptors is a female donor with ankylosing spondylitis or in good health (not recorded which). CDR3s leave out the opening cysteine and the closing phenylalanine or tryptophan. Clone size is shown for a subset of rows, as once, few, many or a class of expanded clone.

clone_size j_call v_call cdr3_length cdr3_aa
many TRBJ2-5 TRBV7-2 13 ASSLFGHFQETQY
- TRBJ2-7 TRBV6-1 14 ASSRSGQQSSYEQY
- TRBJ2-2 TRBV7-9 11 ASSPEGSGEPF
- TRBJ1-1 TRBV14 13 ASSQDGMMNTEAF
many TRBJ2-5 TRBV5-5 12 ASSLGLVRETQY
many TRBJ2-7 TRBV20-1 10 SASEGGYEQY
- TRBJ1-1 TRBV12-3/TRBV12-4 15 ASSLAHRGRRNTEAF
many TRBJ2-1 TRBV5-4 12 ASSLVGDYNEQF
few TRBJ2-1 TRBV7-2 13 ASSPGTSGSLEQF
many TRBJ1-6 TRBV20-1 11 SASRSHNSPLH
many TRBJ2-7 TRBV4-1 10 ASSQDRNEQY
few TRBJ2-1 TRBV7-9 14 ASSFPRANLDNEQF
many TRBJ1-2 TRBV20-1 14 SARGGETGTLYGYT
many TRBJ2-1 TRBV6-5 14 ASSYLNSGGKNEQF
- TRBJ2-1 TRBV7-2 13 ASSLVRNSYNEQF
many TRBJ2-7 TRBV5-1 12 ASSLKGPTYEQY
many TRBJ2-7 TRBV20-1 12 SARHETGSYEQY
many TRBJ1-1 TRBV9 12 ASSVAGADTEAF
- TRBJ2-6 TRBV18 15 ASSPNSQTSGANVLT
many TRBJ1-2 TRBV9 13 ASSVVAVPDLMDT
many TRBJ1-1 TRBV20-1 10 SQDRTNTEAF
many TRBJ2-3 TRBV5-1 8 ARLGSSQY
few TRBJ1-5 TRBV19 13 ASSIKTPGAQPQH
many TRBJ2-2 TRBV20-1 12 SAPGQGRAGELF
many TRBJ2-1 TRBV7-9 11 ASRKPGVHEQF
few TRBJ2-1 TRBV11-2 13 ASSLDTGEINEQF
many TRBJ2-5 TRBV5-6 10 ASSGEGETQY
many TRBJ2-1 TRBV12-3/TRBV12-4 13 ASSRERSSYNEQF
many TRBJ2-1 TRBV29-1 11 SARGRGGYEQF
many TRBJ1-1 TRBV7-8 12 ASSHTWGDTEAF
many TRBJ1-2 TRBV5-1 12 ASSLAGLNYGYT
many TRBJ1-2 TRBV25-1 13 ASSEFNRRGNGYT
few TRBJ2-1 TRBV24-1 15 ATSDLLASGGKNEQF
many TRBJ1-5 TRBV5-5 14 ASSLSPHNLNQPQH
- TRBJ2-5 TRBV10-3 13 AISNSQGIQETQY
many TRBJ2-3 TRBV27 11 ASSRVSTDTQY
few TRBJ2-3 TRBV7-3 16 ASSPSLTSGGPGDTQY
few TRBJ2-1 TRBV10-3 11 AISRSSDNEQF
few TRBJ2-1 TRBV5-1 14 ASSLETSGTYNEQF
- TRBJ2-5 TRBV20-1 9 SARAGTSEG
many TRBJ2-7 TRBV7-8 12 ASSLGPLSYEQY
many TRBJ2-1 TRBV20-1 13 SAPPGPPRGNEQF
many TRBJ2-5 TRBV7-2 13 ASSLQTGGQETQY
many TRBJ1-1 TRBV20-1 12 SAYPGQTNTEAF
few TRBJ1-4 TRBV7-2 13 ASSQHRGGAEKLF
many TRBJ1-5 TRBV20-1 11 SARDPGMGAQH
many TRBJ1-1 TRBV5-5 11 ASSLVPGTEAF
- TRBJ2-3 TRBV2 12 ASSVGPGTDTQY
- TRBJ1-2 TRBV20-1 11 SAITGGVKGYT
many TRBJ2-1 TRBV29-1 15 SVPLAGGHPSYNEQF
- TRBJ2-5 TRBV5-1 12 TSSLDFSEETQY